The clone carrying this T cell receptor (beta chain) was seen at least ten times. Its antigen remains unidentified. TCRdb re-called the RT-PCR reads with MiXCR, one entry per CDR3 protein. The top ten hold approximately 10% of the sample, which has 500,000 to 600,000 distinct CDR3 sequences, about 12% seen once. Trimming shortened V by 4 bases and J by 0 bases, and 11 bases separated the two germline ends. CDR1 SGHRS and CDR2 YFSETQ come from the germline V gene. The CDR3 covers 15 residues. This sample was taken from a study of response to subunit inactivated influenza vaccine. Study outcomes and limitations: Each seasonal influenza vaccination recruits few new T cells, the authors suggested.

This receptor was taken from a man aged 50-60 years who received an inactivated influenza vaccine. The chain combines TRBV5-1 with TRBJ2-1, with D possibly being TRBD2 (6 bases). Sequencing was performed on PBMCs from blood, taken on the day of vaccination. The CDR3 DNA is TGCGCCAGCAGCCTGGATAGCGGCTCCTACAATGAGCAGTTCTTC. This encodes CASSLDSGSYNEQFF.